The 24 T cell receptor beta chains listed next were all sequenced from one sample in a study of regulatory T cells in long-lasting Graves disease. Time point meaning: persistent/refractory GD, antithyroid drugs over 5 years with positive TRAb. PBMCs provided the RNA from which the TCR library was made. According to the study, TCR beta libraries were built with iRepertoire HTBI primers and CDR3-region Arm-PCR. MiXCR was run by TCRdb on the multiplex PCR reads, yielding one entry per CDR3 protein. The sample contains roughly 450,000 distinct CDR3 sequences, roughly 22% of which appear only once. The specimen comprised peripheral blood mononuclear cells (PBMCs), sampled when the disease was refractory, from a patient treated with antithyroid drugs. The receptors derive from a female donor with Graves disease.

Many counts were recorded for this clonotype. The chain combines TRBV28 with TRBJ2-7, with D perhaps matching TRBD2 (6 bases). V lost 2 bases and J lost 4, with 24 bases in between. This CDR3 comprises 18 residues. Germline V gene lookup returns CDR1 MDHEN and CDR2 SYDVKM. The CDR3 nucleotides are TGTGCCAGCAGTTTAAGACAAGCTTGGGACTTTCGACATTACGAGCAGTACTTC. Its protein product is CASSLRQAWDFRHYEQYF.

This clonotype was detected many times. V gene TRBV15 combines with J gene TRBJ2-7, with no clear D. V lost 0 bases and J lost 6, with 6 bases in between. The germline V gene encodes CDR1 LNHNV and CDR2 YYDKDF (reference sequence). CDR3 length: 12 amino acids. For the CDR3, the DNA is TGTGCCACCAGCAGAGATCGGGTCGAGCAGTACTTC. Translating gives CATSRDRVEQYF.

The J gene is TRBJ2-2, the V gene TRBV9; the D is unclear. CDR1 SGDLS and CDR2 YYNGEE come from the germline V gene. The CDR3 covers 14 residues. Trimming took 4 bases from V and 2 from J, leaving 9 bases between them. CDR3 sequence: CASSSQPNTGELFF. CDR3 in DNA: TGTGCCAGCAGCTCTCAACCAAACACCGGGGAGCTGTTTTTT. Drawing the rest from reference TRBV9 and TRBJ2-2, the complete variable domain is DSGVTQTPKHLITATGQRVTLRCSPRSGDLSVYWYQQSLDQGLQFLIQYYNGEERAKGNILERFSAQQFPDLHSELNLSSLELGDSALYFCASSSQPNTGELFFGEGSRLTVL.

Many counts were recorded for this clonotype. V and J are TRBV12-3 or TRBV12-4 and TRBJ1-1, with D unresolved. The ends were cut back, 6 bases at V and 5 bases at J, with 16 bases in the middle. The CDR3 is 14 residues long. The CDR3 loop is CASRQRPGWTEAFF. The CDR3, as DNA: TGTGCCAGCAGACAACGCCCCGGTTGGACTGAAGCTTTCTTT.

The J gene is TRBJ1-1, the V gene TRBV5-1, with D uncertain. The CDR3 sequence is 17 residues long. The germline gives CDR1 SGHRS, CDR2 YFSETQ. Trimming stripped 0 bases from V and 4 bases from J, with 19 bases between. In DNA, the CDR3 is TGCGCCAGCAGCTTGGTCGGGCGGGGTATGAGGAGCACTGAAGCTTTCTTT. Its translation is CASSLVGRGMRSTEAFF.

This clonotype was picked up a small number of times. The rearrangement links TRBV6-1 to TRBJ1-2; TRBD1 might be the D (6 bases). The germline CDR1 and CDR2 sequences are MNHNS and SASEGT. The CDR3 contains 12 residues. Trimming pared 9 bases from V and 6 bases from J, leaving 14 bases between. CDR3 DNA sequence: TGTGCCAGTCTCGGGGGCGCCGATGGCTACACCTTC. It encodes CASLGGADGYTF.

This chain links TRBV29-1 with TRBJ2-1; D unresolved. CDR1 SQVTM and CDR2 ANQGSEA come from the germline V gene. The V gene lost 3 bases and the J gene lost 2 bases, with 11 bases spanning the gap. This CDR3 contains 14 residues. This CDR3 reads CSVEGSYTYNEQFF. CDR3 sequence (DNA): TGCAGCGTTGAGGGGTCTTACACCTACAATGAGCAGTTCTTC.

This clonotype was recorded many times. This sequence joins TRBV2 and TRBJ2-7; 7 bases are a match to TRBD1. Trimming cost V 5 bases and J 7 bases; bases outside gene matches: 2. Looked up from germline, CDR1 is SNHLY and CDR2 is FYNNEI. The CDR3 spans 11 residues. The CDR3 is CASSRQGEQYF. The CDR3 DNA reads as TGTGCCAGCAGTCGACAGGGAGAGCAGTACTTC.

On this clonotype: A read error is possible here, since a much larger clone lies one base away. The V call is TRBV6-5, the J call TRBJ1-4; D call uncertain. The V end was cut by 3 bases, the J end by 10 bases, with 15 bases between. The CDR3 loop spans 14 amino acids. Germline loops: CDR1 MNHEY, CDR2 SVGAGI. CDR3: CASSYSRSDGKLFF. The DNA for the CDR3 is TGTGCCAGCAGTTATAGTCGGTCGGATGGAAAACTGTTTTTT.

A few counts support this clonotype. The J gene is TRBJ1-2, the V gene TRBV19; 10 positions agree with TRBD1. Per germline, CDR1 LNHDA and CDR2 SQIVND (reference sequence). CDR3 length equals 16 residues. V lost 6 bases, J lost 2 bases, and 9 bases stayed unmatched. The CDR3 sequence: CASSIGTGEGNYGYTF. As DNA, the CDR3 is TGTGCCAGTAGCATCGGGACAGGGGAGGGGAACTATGGCTACACCTTC.

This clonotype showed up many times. CDR3 sequence reads: CASADPGTGDGYTF. CDR3 nucleotide sequence: TGTGCCAGCGCTGACCCCGGGACAGGGGATGGCTACACCTTC. The V call is TRBV6-1, the J call TRBJ1-2; 10 bases align to TRBD1. The V gene's germline CDR1 is MNHNS and CDR2 SASEGT. CDR3 length equals 14 residues. The V segment lost 8 bases and the J segment 6 bases; nucleotides outside the gene matches: 9.

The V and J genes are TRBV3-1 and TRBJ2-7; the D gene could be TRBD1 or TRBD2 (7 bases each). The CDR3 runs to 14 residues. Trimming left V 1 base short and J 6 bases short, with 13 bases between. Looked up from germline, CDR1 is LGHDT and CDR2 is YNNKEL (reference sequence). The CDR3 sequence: CASSQVGRGGEQYF. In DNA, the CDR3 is TGTGCCAGCAGCCAAGTCGGCAGGGGGGGCGAGCAGTACTTC.

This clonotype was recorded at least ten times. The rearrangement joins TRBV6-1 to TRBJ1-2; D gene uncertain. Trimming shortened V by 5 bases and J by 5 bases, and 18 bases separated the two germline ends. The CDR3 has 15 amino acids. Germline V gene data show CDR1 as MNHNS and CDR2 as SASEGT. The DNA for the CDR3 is TGTGCCAGCAGTCATAATCGAATTGGGAAATATGGCTACACCTTC. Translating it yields CASSHNRIGKYGYTF.

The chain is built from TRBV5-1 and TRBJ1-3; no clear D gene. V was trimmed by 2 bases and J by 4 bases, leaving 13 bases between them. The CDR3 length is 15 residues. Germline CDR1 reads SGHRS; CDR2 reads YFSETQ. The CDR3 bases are TGCGCCAGCAGCTTCGATCTCGGCGGGGGAAACACCATATATTTT. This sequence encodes CASSFDLGGGNTIYF.

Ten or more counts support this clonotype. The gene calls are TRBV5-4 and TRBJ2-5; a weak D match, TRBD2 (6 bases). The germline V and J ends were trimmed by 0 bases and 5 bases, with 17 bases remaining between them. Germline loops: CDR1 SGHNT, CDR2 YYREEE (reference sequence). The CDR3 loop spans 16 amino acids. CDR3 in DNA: TGTGCCAGCAGCTTGGCGGGGGAGGCCTCCCGGGAGACCCAGTACTTC. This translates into CASSLAGEASRETQYF.

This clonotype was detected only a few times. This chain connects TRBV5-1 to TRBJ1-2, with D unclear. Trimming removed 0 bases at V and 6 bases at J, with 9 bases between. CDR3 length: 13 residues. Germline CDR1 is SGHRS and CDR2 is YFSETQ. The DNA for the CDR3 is TGCGCCAGCAGCTTGGACGGTCCAGATGGCTACACCTTC. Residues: CASSLDGPDGYTF.

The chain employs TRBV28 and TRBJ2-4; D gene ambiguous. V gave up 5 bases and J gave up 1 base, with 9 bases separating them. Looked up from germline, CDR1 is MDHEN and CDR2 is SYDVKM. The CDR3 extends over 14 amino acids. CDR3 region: CASSAFSAKNIQYF. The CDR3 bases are TGTGCCAGCAGTGCCTTCTCCGCCAAAAACATTCAGTACTTC.

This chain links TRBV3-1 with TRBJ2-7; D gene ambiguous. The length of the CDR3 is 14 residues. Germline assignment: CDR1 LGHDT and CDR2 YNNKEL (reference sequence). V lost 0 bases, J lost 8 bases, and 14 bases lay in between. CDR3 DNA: TGTGCCAGCAGCCAAGATCAGGCGGATACTAAGCAGTACTTC. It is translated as CASSQDQADTKQYF.

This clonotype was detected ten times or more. The CDR3 is CASISARGETQYF. CDR3 nucleotides: TGTGCCAGCATCTCGGCCAGGGGAGAGACCCAGTACTTC. The chain joins TRBV28 to TRBJ2-5; weak D call: TRBD1 (6 bases). This CDR3 has 13 residues. The V gene lost 7 bases and the J gene lost 4 bases, with 13 bases spanning the gap. Germline V CDR1 and CDR2: MDHEN, SYDVKM.

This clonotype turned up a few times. CDR3 protein: CASSVESEALEAFF. The CDR3 coding sequence is TGTGCCAGCAGCGTAGAATCTGAGGCCCTTGAAGCTTTCTTT. The J gene is TRBJ1-1, the V gene TRBV9; D is ambiguous. The CDR3 has 14 residues. The germline CDR1 and CDR2 sequences are SGDLS and YYNGEE. Trimming pared 0 bases from V and 7 bases from J, leaving 13 bases between.

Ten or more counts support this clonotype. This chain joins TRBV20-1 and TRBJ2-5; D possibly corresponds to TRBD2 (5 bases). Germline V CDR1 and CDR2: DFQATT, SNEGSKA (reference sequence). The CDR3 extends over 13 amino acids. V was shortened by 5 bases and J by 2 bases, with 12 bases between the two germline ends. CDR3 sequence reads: CSASIRGQETQYF. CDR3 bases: TGCAGTGCTTCCATTCGAGGGCAAGAGACCCAGTACTTC.

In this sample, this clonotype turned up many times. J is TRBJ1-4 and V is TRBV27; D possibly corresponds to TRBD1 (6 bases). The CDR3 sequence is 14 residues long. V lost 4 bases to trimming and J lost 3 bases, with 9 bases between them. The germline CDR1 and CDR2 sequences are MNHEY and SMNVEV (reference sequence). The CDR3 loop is CASSSDSSNEKLFF. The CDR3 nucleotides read TGTGCCAGCAGTTCGGACAGCTCTAATGAAAAACTGTTTTTT. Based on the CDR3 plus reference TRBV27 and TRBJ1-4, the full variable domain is EAQVTQNPRYLITVTGKKLTVTCSQNMNHEYMSWYRQDPGLGLRQIYYSMNVEVTDKGDVPEGYKVSRKEKRNFPLILESPSPNQTSLYFCASSSDSSNEKLFFGSGTQLSVL.

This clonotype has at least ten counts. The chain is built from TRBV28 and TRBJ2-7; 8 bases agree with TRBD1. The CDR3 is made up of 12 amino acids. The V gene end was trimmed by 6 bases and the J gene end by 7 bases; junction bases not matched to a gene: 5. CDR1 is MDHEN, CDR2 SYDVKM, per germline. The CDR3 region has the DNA TGTGCCAGCAGGGACAGGGAAATTGAGCAGTACTTC. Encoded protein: CASRDREIEQYF.

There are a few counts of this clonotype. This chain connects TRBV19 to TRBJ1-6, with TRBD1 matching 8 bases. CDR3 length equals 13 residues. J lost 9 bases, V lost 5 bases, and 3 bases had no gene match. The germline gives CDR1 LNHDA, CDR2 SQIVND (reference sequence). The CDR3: CASSSQGGSPLHF. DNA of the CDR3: TGTGCCAGTAGTTCACAGGGGGGTTCACCCCTCCACTTT.